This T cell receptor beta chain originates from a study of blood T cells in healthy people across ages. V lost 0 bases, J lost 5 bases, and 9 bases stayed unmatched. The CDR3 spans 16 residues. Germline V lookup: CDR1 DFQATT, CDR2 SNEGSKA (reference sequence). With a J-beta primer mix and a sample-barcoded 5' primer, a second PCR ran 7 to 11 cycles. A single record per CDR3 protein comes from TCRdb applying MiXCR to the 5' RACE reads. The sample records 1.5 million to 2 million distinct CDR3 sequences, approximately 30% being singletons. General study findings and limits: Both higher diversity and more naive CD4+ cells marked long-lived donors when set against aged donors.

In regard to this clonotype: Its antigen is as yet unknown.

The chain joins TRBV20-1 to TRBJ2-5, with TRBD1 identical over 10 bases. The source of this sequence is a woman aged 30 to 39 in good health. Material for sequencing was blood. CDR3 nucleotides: TGCAGTGCTAGAGATCTGGGGACAGGGGTCGGGGAGACCCAGTACTTC. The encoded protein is CSARDLGTGVGETQYF.